This is a list of T cell receptor beta chains from one sample in a study of T-cell reconstitution after alpha-beta-depleted transplantation in children. In TCRdb, the PCR reads were re-called with MiXCR into one record per CDR3 protein. The sample shows about 510,000 distinct CDR3 sequences, about 10% of them seen only once. Sequenced material: PBMCs, mostly from graft donor cells, taken 180 days after TCRalphabeta/CD19-depleted stem cell transplant. Source of these receptors: a female patient aged 2-9 years who had a stem cell transplant for aplastic anemia, so the T cells may come from the graft donor. The CDR3 runs from the conserved cysteine through the conserved F or W. A D gene is named only where the DNA matches it firmly. A clone size is listed for some rows: how often the clone was seen (once, few, many), or a class if it is expanded.

clone_size d_call j_call v_call cdr3_aa cdr3_nt
few - TRBJ2-7 TRBV6-5 CASSFRASTFYEQYF TGTGCCAGCAGTTTTCGCGCCTCTACCTTTTACGAGCAGTACTTC
- TRBD1 TRBJ2-7 TRBV9 CASSVALGGQKYF TGTGCCAGCAGCGTAGCGTTAGGGGGCCAAAAGTACTTC
few - TRBJ2-3 TRBV27 CASSLWGQGTDTQYF TGTGCCAGCAGTTTATGGGGGCAGGGCACAGATACGCAGTATTTT
- - TRBJ2-6 TRBV20-1 CSARGVWANVLTF TGCAGTGCTAGGGGGGTATGGGCCAACGTCCTGACTTTC
- TRBD1 TRBJ2-5 TRBV7-6 CASSRTGDPETQYF TGTGCCAGCAGTCGGACAGGGGACCCAGAGACCCAGTACTTC
- - TRBJ2-4 TRBV20-1 CSARPRLAKNIQYF TGCAGTGCTAGACCGAGGCTAGCCAAAAACATTCAGTACTTC
- - TRBJ2-5 TRBV7-2 CASRPLYGPGETQYF TGTGCCAGCAGACCGCTTTATGGCCCAGGGGAGACCCAGTACTTC
few TRBD2 TRBJ2-1 TRBV25-1 CASSVGGGRILPYNEQFF TGTGCCAGCAGCGTGGGGGGCGGGAGGATTTTGCCCTACAATGAGCAGTTCTTC
many - TRBJ1-1 TRBV5-1 CASSLIREAFF TGCGCCAGCAGCTTGATTAGGGAAGCTTTCTTT
few - TRBJ1-5 TRBV7-2 CASSIDLSNQPQHF TGTGCCAGCAGCATTGATCTTTCCAATCAGCCCCAGCATTTT
many - TRBJ1-4 TRBV12-3/TRBV12-4 CASSLGPATNEKLFF TGTGCCAGCAGTTTGGGTCCTGCCACTAATGAAAAACTGTTTTTT
- TRBD1 TRBJ2-7 TRBV10-3 CAISDTRDRAYEQYF TGTGCCATCAGTGACACGCGGGACAGGGCCTACGAGCAGTACTTC
few - TRBJ1-5 TRBV2 CASSLYYSNQPQHF TGTGCCAGCAGTCTCTATTATAGCAATCAGCCCCAGCATTTT
- TRBD1 TRBJ2-7 TRBV6-6 CASSGTGFYEQYF TGTGCCAGCAGTGGGACAGGTTTCTACGAGCAGTACTTC
- - TRBJ2-2 TRBV28 CASSLHGAVITGELFF TGTGCCAGCAGCCTACACGGAGCAGTTATCACCGGGGAGCTGTTTTTT
few - TRBJ2-5 TRBV5-1 CASSLRGNSGSYQETQYF TGCGCCAGCAGCTTGAGGGGAAATAGCGGATCGTACCAAGAGACCCAGTACTTC
few - TRBJ2-7 TRBV14 CASSQRQVSSYEQYF TGTGCCAGCAGCCAAAGGCAGGTGAGCTCCTACGAGCAGTACTTC
- TRBD1 TRBJ2-1 TRBV6-2/TRBV6-3 CASSYFRPGQLTTLQDEQFF TGTGCCAGCAGTTATTTTCGCCCGGGACAGCTCACCACCCTTCAGGATGAGCAGTTCTTC
- TRBD1 TRBJ1-5 TRBV7-9 CASSLGHRDSLNQPQHF TGTGCCAGCAGCTTAGGGCACCGGGACAGCCTCAATCAGCCCCAGCATTTT
few - TRBJ1-2 TRBV28 CASSLWAGDYGYTF TGTGCCAGCAGTTTATGGGCGGGGGACTATGGCTACACCTTC
few - TRBJ2-3 TRBV5-1 CASSPRDNTDTQYF TGCGCCAGCAGCCCCAGGGACAACACAGATACGCAGTATTTT
- - TRBJ1-2 TRBV20-1 CSAASAANYGYIF TGCAGTGCTGCTTCGGCAGCTAACTATGGCTACATCTTC
- - TRBJ2-1 TRBV18 CASSQTAGHAYNEQFF TGTGCCAGCTCACAAACCGCGGGACATGCCTACAATGAGCAGTTCTTC
few - TRBJ2-1 TRBV14 CASSQATLGGPIF TGTGCCAGCAGCCAGGCTACACTAGGCGGGCCCATCTTC
- - TRBJ1-1 TRBV7-3 CASSLLSETEAFF TGTGCCAGCAGCCTGTTGTCGGAGACTGAAGCTTTCTTT
few - TRBJ1-1 TRBV6-1 CASSADRGADTEAFF TGTGCCAGCAGTGCCGACCGGGGGGCGGACACTGAAGCTTTCTTT
once TRBD2 TRBJ2-3 TRBV20-1 CSARDYPEGAGGPDTQYF TGCAGTGCTAGAGATTACCCGGAGGGAGCGGGAGGGCCAGATACGCAGTATTTT
few - TRBJ2-2 TRBV11-3 CASSVRSRDTGELFF TGTGCCAGCAGCGTCAGATCACGCGACACCGGGGAGCTGTTTTTT
- TRBD1 TRBJ2-5 TRBV28 CASRYTGDQETQYF TGTGCCAGCAGATATACAGGGGACCAAGAGACCCAGTACTTC
many - TRBJ2-7 TRBV28 CASSLISGSSYEQYF TGTGCCAGCAGTCTCATATCAGGGAGCTCCTACGAGCAGTACTTC
few - TRBJ1-1 TRBV12-3/TRBV12-4 CASSVIVEAFF TGTGCCAGCAGTGTCATTGTCGAAGCTTTCTTT
- - TRBJ2-1 TRBV19 CASSIDPSSEQFF TGTGCCAGTAGTATAGATCCTAGCAGTGAGCAGTTCTTC
few - TRBJ2-1 TRBV9 CASSVNWGYNEQFF TGTGCCAGCAGCGTTAACTGGGGTTACAATGAGCAGTTCTTC
many - TRBJ2-5 TRBV5-1 CASIPSSYQETQYF TGCGCCAGCATTCCATCCTCGTATCAAGAGACCCAGTACTTC
few TRBD1 TRBJ1-2 TRBV29-1 CSVEDRTGARGYTF TGCAGCGTTGAAGACCGCACAGGGGCGAGGGGCTACACCTTC
- - TRBJ1-6 TRBV27 CASSLGALFNSPLHF TGTGCCAGCAGTTTAGGGGCGCTTTTTAATTCACCCCTCCACTTT
- TRBD1 TRBJ2-7 TRBV15 CATKRSGTDTYEQYF TGTGCCACCAAAAGATCCGGGACAGACACCTACGAGCAGTACTTC
few TRBD2 TRBJ2-1 TRBV29-1 CSVGPAGGPDEQFF TGCAGCGTGGGACCAGCGGGAGGGCCGGATGAGCAGTTCTTC
- TRBD2 TRBJ2-1 TRBV27 CASSLSRLAEYNEQFF TGTGCCAGCAGTTTATCTAGACTAGCGGAGTACAATGAGCAGTTCTTC
many TRBD1 TRBJ2-1 TRBV28 CASSLGTGFSYNEQFF TGTGCCAGCAGTTTAGGGACAGGGTTCTCCTACAATGAGCAGTTCTTC
few - TRBJ2-7 TRBV10-3 CAISESGTTYEQYF TGTGCCATCAGTGAATCAGGGACCACCTACGAGCAGTACTTC
- TRBD2 TRBJ2-4 TRBV6-1 CASRASGRVAKNIQYF TGTGCCAGCAGGGCTAGCGGGAGAGTAGCCAAAAACATTCAGTACTTC
- - TRBJ2-1 TRBV28 CASSPPGLSYNEQFF TGTGCCAGCAGCCCCCCGGGACTCTCATACAATGAGCAGTTCTTC
many - TRBJ1-1 TRBV20-1 CSASSSSWGLNTEAFF TGCAGTGCTAGTTCATCGAGTTGGGGCCTGAACACTGAAGCTTTCTTT